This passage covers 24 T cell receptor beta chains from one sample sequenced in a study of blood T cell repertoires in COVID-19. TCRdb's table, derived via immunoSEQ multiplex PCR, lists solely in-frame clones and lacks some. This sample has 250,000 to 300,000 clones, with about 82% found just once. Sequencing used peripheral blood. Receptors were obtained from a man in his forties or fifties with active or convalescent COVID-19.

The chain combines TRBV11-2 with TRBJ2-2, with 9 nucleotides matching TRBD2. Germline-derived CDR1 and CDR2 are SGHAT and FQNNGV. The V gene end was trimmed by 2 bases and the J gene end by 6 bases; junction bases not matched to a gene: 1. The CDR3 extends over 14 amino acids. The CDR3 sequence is CASSLKREAGELFF. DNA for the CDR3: TGTGCCAGCAGCTTAAAGCGGGAGGCCGGGGAGCTGTTTTTT.

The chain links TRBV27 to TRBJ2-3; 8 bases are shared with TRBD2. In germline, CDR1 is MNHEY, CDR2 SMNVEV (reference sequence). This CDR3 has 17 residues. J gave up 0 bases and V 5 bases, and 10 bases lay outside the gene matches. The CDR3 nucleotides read TGTGCCAGCAGTCCCATTACTAGCGGTCCTAGCACAGATACGCAGTATTTT. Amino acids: CASSPITSGPSTDTQYF.

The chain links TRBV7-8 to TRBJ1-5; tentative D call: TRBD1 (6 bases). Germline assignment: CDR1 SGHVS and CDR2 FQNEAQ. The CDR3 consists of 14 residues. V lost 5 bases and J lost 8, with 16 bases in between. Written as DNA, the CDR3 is TGTGCCAGCAGCCAGGGGAGGGTGGGTGAGCCCCAGCATTTT. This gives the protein CASSQGRVGEPQHF.

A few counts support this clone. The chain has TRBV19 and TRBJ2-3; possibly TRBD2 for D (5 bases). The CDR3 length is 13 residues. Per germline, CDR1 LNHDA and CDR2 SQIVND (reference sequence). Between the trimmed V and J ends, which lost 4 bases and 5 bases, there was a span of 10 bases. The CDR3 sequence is CASSTGLLDTQYF. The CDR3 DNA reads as TGTGCCAGTAGTACCGGACTTCTAGATACGCAGTATTTT.

The CDR3 loop reads CASSPLAGLASDTQYF. CDR3 bases: TGTGCCAGCAGCCCCCTGGCCGGACTAGCATCAGATACGCAGTATTTT. This chain connects TRBV5-6 to TRBJ2-3; 8 nucleotides align to TRBD2. Trimming took 4 bases from V and 4 from J; bases not matched to a gene: 11. Germline assignment: CDR1 SGHDT and CDR2 YYEEEE. This CDR3 comprises 16 residues.

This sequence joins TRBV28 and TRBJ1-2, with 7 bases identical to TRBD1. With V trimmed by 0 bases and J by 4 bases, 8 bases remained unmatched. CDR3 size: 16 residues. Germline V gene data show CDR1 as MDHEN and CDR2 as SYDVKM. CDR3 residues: CASSLWGTEVLYGYTF. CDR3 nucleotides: TGTGCCAGCAGTTTATGGGGGACAGAGGTTCTCTATGGCTACACCTTC.

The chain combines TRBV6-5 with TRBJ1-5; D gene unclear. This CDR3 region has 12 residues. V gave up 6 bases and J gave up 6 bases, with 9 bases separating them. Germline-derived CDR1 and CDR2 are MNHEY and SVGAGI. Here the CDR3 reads CASSWGVQPQHF. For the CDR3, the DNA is TGTGCCAGCAGCTGGGGAGTTCAGCCCCAGCATTTT.

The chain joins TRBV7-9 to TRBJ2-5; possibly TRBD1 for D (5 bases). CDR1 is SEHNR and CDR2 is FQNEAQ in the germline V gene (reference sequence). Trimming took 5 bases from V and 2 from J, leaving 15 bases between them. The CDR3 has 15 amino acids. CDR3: CASSPSRQSQETQYF. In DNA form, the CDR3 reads TGTGCCAGCAGCCCCAGTAGACAGTCACAAGAGACCCAGTACTTC.

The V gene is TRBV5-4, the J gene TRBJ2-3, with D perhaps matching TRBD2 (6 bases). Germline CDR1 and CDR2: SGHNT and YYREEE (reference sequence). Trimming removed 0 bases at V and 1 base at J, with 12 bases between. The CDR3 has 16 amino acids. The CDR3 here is CASSLGGGIGTDTQYF. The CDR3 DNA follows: TGTGCCAGCAGCTTGGGAGGCGGGATCGGCACAGATACGCAGTATTTT.

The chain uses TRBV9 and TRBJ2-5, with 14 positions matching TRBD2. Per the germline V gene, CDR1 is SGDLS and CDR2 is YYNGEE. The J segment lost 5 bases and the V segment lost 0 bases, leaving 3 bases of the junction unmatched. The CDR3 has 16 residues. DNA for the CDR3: TGTGCCAGCAGCGTAGGGACTAGCGGGAGGTTGGAGACCCAGTACTTC. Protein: CASSVGTSGRLETQYF. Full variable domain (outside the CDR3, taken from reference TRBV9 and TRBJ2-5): DSGVTQTPKHLITATGQRVTLRCSPRSGDLSVYWYQQSLDQGLQFLIQYYNGEERAKGNILERFSAQQFPDLHSELNLSSLELGDSALYFCASSVGTSGRLETQYFGPGTRLLVL.

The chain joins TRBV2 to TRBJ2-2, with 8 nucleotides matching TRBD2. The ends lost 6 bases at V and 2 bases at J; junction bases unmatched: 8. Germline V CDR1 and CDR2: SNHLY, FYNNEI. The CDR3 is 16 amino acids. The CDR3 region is CASSVTSGINTGELFF. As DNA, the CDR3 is TGTGCCAGCAGCGTAACTAGCGGTATTAACACCGGGGAGCTGTTTTTT. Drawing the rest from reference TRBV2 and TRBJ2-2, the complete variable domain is EPEVTQTPSHQVTQMGQEVILRCVPISNHLYFYWYRQILGQKVEFLVSFYNNEISEKSEIFDDQFSVERPDGSNFTLKIRSTKLEDSAMYFCASSVTSGINTGELFFGEGSRLTVL.

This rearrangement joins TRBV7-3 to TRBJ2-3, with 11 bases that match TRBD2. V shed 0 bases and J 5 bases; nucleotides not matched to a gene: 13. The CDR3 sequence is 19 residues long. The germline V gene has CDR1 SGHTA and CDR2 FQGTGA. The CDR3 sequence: CASSLTSTSGSGALDTQYF. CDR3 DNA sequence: TGTGCCAGCAGCTTAACGAGCACTAGCGGGAGTGGGGCATTAGATACGCAGTATTTT.

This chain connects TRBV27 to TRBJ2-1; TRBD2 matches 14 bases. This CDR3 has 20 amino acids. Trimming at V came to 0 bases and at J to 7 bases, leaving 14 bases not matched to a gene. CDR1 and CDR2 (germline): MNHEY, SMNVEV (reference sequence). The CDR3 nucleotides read TGTGCCAGCAGTTTATCCTTCCGGACTAGCGGGAGGTCGGGATGGAATGAGCAGTTCTTC. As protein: CASSLSFRTSGRSGWNEQFF.

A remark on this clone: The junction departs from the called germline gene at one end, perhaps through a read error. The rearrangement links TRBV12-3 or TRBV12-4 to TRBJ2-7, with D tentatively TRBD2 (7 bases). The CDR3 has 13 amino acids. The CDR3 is CASSTWGGHGPSF. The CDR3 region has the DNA TGTGCCAGCAGTACCTGGGGGGGCCATGGCCCTTCTTTT.

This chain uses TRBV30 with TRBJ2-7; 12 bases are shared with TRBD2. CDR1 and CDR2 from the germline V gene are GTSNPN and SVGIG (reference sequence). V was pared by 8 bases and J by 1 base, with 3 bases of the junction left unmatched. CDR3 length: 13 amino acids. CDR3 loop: CARTSGISYEQYF. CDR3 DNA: TGTGCCCGGACTAGCGGGATTTCCTACGAGCAGTACTTC. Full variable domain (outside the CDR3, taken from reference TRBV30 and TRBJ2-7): SQTIHQWPATLVQPVGSPLSLECTVEGTSNPNLYWYRQAAGRGLQLLFYSVGIGQISSEVPQNLSASRPQDRQFILSSKKLLLSDSGFYLCARTSGISYEQYFGPGTRLTVT.

CDR3 nucleotide sequence: TGTGCCAGCAGTTACCGGTTGCGGCCACGGTCGGCAGATACGCAGTATTTT. Encoded protein: CASSYRLRPRSADTQYF. This chain joins TRBV27 and TRBJ2-3, with D unresolved. Germline lookup yields CDR1 MNHEY and CDR2 SMNVEV (reference sequence). The V end lost 4 bases, the J end lost 4 bases, and 21 bases lay between the germline ends. The CDR3 is made up of 17 amino acids.

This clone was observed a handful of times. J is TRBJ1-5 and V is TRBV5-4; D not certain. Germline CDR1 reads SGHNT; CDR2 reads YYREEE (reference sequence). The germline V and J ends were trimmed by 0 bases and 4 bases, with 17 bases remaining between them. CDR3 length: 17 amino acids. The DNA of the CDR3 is TGTGCCAGCAGCTTGGCGCGGAGGGTCCGCCCAAATCAGCCCCAGCATTTT. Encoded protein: CASSLARRVRPNQPQHF. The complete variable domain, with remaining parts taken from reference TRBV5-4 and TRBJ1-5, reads ETGVTQSPTHLIKTRGQQVTLRCSSQSGHNTVSWYQQALGQGPQFIFQYYREEENGRGNFPPRFSGLQFPNYSSELNVNALELDDSALYLCASSLARRVRPNQPQHFGDGTRLSIL.

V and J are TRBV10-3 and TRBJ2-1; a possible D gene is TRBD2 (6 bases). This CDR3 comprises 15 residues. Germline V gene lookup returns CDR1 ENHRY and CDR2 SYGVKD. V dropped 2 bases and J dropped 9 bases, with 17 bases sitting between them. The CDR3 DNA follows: TGTGCCATCAGTGAGCAAACGGGAGCTTTCAGTGAGCAGTTCTTC. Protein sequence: CAISEQTGAFSEQFF.

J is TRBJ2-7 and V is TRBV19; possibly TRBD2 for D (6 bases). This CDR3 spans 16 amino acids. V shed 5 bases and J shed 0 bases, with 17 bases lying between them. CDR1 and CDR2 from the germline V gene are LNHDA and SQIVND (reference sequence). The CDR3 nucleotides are TGTGCCAGTAGTCGGGCACTCTCCGGGAGCTCCTACGAGCAGTACTTC. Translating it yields CASSRALSGSSYEQYF.

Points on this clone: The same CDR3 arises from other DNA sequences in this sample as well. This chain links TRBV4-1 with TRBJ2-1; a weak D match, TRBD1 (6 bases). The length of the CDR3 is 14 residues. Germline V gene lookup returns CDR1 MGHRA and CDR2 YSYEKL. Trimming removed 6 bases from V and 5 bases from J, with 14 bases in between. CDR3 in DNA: TGCGCCAGCAGTGCCAGGGGTCTAGACAATGAGCAGTTCTTC. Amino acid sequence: CASSARGLDNEQFF.

As DNA, the CDR3 is TGTGCCAGCAGCCAAGGCGGGAGGTCGTACACCGGGGAGCTGTTTTTT. Its protein product is CASSQGGRSYTGELFF. V usage is TRBV14 and J usage is TRBJ2-2; TRBD2 matches 8 bases. CDR3 size: 16 residues. Unmatched junction bases numbered 4, after V lost 1 base and J lost 3 bases. In germline, CDR1 is SGHDN, CDR2 FVKESK. Variable domain in full (rest from reference TRBV14 and TRBJ2-2): EAGVTQFPSHSVIEKGQTVTLRCDPISGHDNLYWYRRVMGKEIKFLLHFVKESKQDESGMPNNRFLAERTGGTYSTLKVQPAELEDSGVYFCASSQGGRSYTGELFFGEGSRLTVL.

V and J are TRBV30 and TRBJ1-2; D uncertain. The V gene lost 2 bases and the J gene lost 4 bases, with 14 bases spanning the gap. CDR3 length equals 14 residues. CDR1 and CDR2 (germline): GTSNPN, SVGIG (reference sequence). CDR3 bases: TGTGCCTGGAGTCAACTCCCGTTGTCCTATGGCTACACCTTC. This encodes CAWSQLPLSYGYTF.

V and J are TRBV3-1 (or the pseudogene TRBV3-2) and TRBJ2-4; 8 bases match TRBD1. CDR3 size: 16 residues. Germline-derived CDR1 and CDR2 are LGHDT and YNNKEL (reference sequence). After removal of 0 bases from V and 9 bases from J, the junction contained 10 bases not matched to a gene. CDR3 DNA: TGTGCCAGCAGCCAAGAGTCAGGGGGCTGGTTTACCATTCAGTACTTC. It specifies CASSQESGGWFTIQYF.

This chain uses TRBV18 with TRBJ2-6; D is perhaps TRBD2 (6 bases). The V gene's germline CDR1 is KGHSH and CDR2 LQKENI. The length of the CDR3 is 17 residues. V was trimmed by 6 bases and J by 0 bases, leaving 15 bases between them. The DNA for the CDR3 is TGTGCCAGCTCCATGTCGGGAGTGAACTCTGGGGCCAACGTCCTGACTTTC. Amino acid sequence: CASSMSGVNSGANVLTF.